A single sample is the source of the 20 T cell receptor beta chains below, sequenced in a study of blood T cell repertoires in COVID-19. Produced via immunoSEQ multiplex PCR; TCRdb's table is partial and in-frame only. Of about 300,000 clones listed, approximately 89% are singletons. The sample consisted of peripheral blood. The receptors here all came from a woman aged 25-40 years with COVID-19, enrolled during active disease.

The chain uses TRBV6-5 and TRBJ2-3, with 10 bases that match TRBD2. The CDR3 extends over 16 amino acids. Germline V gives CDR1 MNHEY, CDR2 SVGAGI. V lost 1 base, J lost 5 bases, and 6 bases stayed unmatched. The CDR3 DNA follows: TGTGCCAGCAGTTACTTAGCTAGCGGGAGTGGAGATACGCAGTATTTT. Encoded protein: CASSYLASGSGDTQYF.

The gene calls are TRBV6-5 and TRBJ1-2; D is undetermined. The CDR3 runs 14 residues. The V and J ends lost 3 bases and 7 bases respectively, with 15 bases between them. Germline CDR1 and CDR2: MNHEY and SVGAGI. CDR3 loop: CASSYSSGIGGYTF. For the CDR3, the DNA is TGTGCCAGCAGTTATTCATCCGGGATAGGTGGCTACACCTTC.

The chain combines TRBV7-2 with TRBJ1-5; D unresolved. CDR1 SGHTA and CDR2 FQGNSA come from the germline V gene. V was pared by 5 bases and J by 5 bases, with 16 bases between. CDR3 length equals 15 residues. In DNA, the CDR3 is TGTGCCAGCAGCCCGCTCAATTTAGATTATCAGCCCCAGCATTTT. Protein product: CASSPLNLDYQPQHF.

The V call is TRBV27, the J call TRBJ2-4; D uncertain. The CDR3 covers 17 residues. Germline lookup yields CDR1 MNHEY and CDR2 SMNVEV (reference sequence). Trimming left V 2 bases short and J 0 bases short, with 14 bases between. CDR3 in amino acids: CASSLPLPYLAKNIQYF. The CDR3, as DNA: TGTGCCAGCAGTTTACCCCTCCCCTACTTAGCCAAAAACATTCAGTACTTC.

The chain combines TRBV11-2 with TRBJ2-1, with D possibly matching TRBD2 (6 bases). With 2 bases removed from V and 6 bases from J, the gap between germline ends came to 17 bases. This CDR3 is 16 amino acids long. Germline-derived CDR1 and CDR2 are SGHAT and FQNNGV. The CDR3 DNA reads TGTGCCAGCAGCTTAATCCGGGCCTCCGGGGGCAATGAGCAGTTCTTC. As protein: CASSLIRASGGNEQFF.

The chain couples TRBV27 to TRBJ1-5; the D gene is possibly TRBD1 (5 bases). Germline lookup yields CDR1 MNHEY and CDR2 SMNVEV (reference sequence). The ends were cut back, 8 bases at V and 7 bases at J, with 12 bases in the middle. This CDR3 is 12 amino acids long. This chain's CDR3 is CASGGVRQPQHF. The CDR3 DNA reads TGTGCCAGCGGGGGGGTTCGGCAGCCCCAGCATTTT.

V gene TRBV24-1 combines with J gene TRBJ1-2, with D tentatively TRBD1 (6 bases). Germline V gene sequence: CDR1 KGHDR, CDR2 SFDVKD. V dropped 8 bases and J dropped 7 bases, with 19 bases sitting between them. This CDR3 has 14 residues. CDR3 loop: CATKGGRERGGYTF. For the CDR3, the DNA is TGTGCCACCAAGGGGGGGCGAGAGAGAGGTGGCTACACCTTC.

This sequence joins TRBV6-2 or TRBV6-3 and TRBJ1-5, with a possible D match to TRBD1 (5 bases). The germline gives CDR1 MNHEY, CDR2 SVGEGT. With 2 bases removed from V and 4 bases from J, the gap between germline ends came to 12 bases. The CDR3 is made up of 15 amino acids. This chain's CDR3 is CASSYTGPGNQPQHF. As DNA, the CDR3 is TGTGCCAGCAGTTACACCGGGCCAGGGAATCAGCCCCAGCATTTT.

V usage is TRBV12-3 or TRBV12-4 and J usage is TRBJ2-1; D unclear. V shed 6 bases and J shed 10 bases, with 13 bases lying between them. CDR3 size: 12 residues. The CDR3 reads CASSPTPSEQFF. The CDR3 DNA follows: TGTGCCAGCAGCCCGACTCCTTCCGAGCAGTTCTTC.

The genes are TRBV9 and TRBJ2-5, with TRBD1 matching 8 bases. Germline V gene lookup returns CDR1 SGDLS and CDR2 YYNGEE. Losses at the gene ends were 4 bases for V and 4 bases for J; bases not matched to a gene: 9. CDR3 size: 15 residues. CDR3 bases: TGTGCCAGCAGCCCTTCTCCAGGGGGCGGAGAGACCCAGTACTTC. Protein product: CASSPSPGGGETQYF.

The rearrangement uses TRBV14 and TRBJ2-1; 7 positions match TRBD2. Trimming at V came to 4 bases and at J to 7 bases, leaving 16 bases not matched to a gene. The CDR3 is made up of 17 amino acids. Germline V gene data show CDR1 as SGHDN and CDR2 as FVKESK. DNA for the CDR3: TGTGCCAGCAGCCGGTCCGGAGGGACTACCCTAGGGAATGAGCAGTTCTTC. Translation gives CASSRSGGTTLGNEQFF.

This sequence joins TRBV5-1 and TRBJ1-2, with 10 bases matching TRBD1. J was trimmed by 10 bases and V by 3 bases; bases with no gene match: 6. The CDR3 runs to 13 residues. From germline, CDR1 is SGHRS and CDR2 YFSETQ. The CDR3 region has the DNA TGCGCCAGCAGCTACGGACAGGGGGTTGACTACACCTTC. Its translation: CASSYGQGVDYTF.

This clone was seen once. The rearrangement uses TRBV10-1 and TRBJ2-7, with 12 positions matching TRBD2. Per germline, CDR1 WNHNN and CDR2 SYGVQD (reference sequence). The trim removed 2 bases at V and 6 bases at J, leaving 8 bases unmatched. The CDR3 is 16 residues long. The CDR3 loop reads CASSEIWTSGTTEQYF. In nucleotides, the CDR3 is TGCGCCAGCAGTGAGATCTGGACTAGCGGGACAACCGAGCAGTACTTC.

CDR3 residues: CASSYRHLDAQYF. The CDR3 DNA reads TGTGCCAGCAGTTACCGACATTTGGATGCCCAGTACTTC. This chain uses TRBV6-2 or TRBV6-3 with TRBJ2-5; the D is unclear. The CDR3 sequence is 13 residues long. V shed 2 bases and J shed 9 bases, with 13 bases lying between them. Looked up from germline, CDR1 is MNHEY and CDR2 is SVGEGT.

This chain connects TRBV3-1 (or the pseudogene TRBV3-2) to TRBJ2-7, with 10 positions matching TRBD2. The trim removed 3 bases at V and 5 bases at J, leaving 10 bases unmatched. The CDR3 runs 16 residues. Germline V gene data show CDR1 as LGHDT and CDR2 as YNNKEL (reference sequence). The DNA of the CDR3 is TGTGCCAGCAGCCAGTGGGCTAGCGGGAGTCCCCACGAGCAGTACTTC. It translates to CASSQWASGSPHEQYF.

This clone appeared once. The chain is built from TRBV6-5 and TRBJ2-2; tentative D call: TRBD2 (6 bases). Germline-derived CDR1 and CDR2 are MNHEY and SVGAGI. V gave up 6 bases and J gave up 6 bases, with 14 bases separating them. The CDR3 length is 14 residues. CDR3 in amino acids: CASSRGIVSGELFF. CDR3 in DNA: TGTGCCAGCAGCCGGGGGATAGTTTCCGGGGAGCTGTTTTTT.

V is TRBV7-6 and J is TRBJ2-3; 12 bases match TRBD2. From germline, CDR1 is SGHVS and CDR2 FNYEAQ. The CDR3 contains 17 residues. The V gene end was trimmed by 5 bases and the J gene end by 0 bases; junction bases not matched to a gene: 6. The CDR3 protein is CASSGGTSGPSTDTQYF. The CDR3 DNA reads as TGTGCCAGCAGCGGCGGGACTAGCGGGCCTAGCACAGATACGCAGTATTTT.

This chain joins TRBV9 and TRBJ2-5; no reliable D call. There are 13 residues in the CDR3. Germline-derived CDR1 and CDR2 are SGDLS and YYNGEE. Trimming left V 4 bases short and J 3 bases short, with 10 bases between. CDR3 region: CASSPRQKETQYF. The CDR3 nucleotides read TGTGCCAGCAGCCCCCGCCAGAAAGAGACCCAGTACTTC. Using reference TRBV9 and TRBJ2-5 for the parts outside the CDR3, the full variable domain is DSGVTQTPKHLITATGQRVTLRCSPRSGDLSVYWYQQSLDQGLQFLIQYYNGEERAKGNILERFSAQQFPDLHSELNLSSLELGDSALYFCASSPRQKETQYFGPGTRLLVL.

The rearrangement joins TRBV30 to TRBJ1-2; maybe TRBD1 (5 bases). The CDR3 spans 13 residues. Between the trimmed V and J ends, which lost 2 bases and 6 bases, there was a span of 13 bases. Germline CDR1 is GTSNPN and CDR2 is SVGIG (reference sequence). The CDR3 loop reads CAWSHGGVNGYTF. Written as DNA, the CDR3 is TGTGCCTGGAGTCACGGGGGTGTAAATGGCTACACCTTC.

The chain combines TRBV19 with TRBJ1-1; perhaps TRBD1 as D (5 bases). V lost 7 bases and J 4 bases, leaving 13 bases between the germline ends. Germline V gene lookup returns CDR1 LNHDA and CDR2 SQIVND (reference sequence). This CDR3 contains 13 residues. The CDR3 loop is CASISTGGTEAFF. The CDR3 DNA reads TGTGCCAGTATCTCTACGGGGGGCACTGAAGCTTTCTTT.